These 26 T cell receptor beta chains originate from one sample sequenced in a study of blood T cells in healthy people across ages. The use of a sample-barcoded 5' primer and a J-beta primer mix characterized a second PCR of 7 to 11 cycles. TCRdb re-derived calls from the 5' RACE reads in MiXCR, one entry per CDR3 protein. The sample carries 1.5 million to 2 million distinct CDR3 sequences, approximately 50% recorded once. Specimen: blood. The receptor set was obtained from a woman aged 40 to 50 in good health.

There are a few counts of this clonotype. This chain connects TRBV15 to TRBJ2-1; no clear D. The germline V and J ends were trimmed by 1 base and 6 bases, with 7 bases remaining between them. CDR1 is LNHNV and CDR2 is YYDKDF in the germline V gene (reference sequence). This CDR3 has 13 residues. The CDR3 region is CATSRGVFNEQFF. The CDR3 coding sequence is TGTGCCACCAGCAGAGGGGTTTTCAATGAGCAGTTCTTC.

The chain recombines TRBV11-2 with TRBJ1-4, with D uncertain. V was trimmed by 4 bases and J by 0 bases, leaving 12 bases between them. This CDR3 has 16 residues. Germline CDR1 is SGHAT and CDR2 is FQNNGV. CDR3 protein: CASSSRPTATNEKLFF. DNA of the CDR3: TGTGCCAGCAGCTCGCGACCGACTGCAACTAATGAAAAACTGTTTTTT.

In this sample, this clonotype turned up once. The chain has TRBV7-8 and TRBJ2-1; TRBD1 matches at 7 bases. V gave up 5 bases and J gave up 0 bases; unmatched junction bases: 7. Germline V gives CDR1 SGHVS, CDR2 FQNEAQ. The CDR3 has 16 amino acids. The CDR3 sequence is CASSRRTGSSYNEQFF. DNA for the CDR3: TGTGCCAGCAGCCGGAGGACAGGAAGCTCCTACAATGAGCAGTTCTTC.

This clonotype came up a few times. V usage is TRBV11-1 and J usage is TRBJ1-5; TRBD1 matches 8 bases. CDR3 length: 13 amino acids. Germline assignment: CDR1 SGHAT and CDR2 FQDESV (reference sequence). Trimming cost V 8 bases and J 6 bases; bases outside gene matches: 6. The CDR3: CASGAGGGQPQHF. The CDR3 coding sequence is TGTGCCAGCGGGGCAGGGGGCGGTCAGCCCCAGCATTTT.

The chain recombines TRBV2 with TRBJ1-4, with D perhaps matching TRBD1 (5 bases). Per the germline V gene, CDR1 is SNHLY and CDR2 is FYNNEI. V lost 3 bases and J lost 6, with 11 bases in between. The CDR3 has 14 residues. This CDR3 reads CASSDRGLDEKLFF. DNA of the CDR3: TGTGCCAGCAGTGATAGGGGCCTTGATGAAAAACTGTTTTTT.

Only a few counts were recorded for this clonotype. The chain couples TRBV5-5 to TRBJ1-2; TRBD1 matches at 7 bases. This CDR3 is 16 amino acids long. From germline, CDR1 is SGHKS and CDR2 YYEKEE (reference sequence). J gave up 4 bases and V 5 bases, and 14 bases lay outside the gene matches. The CDR3 nucleotides are TGTGCCAGCAGACGAGAAGGGACAGATCAATTCTATGGCTACACCTTC. Its translation: CASRREGTDQFYGYTF. Using reference TRBV5-5 and TRBJ1-2 for the parts outside the CDR3, the full variable domain is DAGVTQSPTHLIKTRGQQVTLRCSPISGHKSVSWYQQVLGQGPQFIFQYYEKEERGRGNFPDRFSARQFPNYSSELNVNALLLGDSALYLCASRREGTDQFYGYTFGSGTRLTVV.

V gene TRBV20-1 combines with J gene TRBJ2-1; TRBD1 agrees at 10 bases. Germline assignment: CDR1 DFQATT and CDR2 SNEGSKA (reference sequence). The J segment lost 2 bases and the V segment lost 3 bases, leaving 7 bases of the junction unmatched. The CDR3 is made up of 16 amino acids. The CDR3 is CSASWTGGKTYNEQFF. CDR3 nucleotides: TGCAGTGCTAGCTGGACAGGGGGGAAGACCTACAATGAGCAGTTCTTC.

The chain has TRBV5-1 and TRBJ1-5; D possibly corresponds to TRBD1 (5 bases). Germline V lookup: CDR1 SGHRS, CDR2 YFSETQ. The V and J ends lost 0 bases and 3 bases respectively, with 10 bases between them. CDR3 length: 15 amino acids. The CDR3 here is CASSLVAGPNQPQHF. In nucleotides, the CDR3 is TGCGCCAGCAGCTTGGTGGCAGGGCCCAATCAGCCCCAGCATTTT.

The rearrangement uses TRBV28 and TRBJ2-7; D is perhaps TRBD1 (6 bases). The germline V gene encodes CDR1 MDHEN and CDR2 SYDVKM. This CDR3 comprises 16 residues. The V gene lost 5 bases and the J gene lost 0 bases, with 17 bases spanning the gap. Written as DNA, the CDR3 is TGTGCCAGCAGTCCCCACAGGGAGAGCAGCTCCTACGAGCAGTACTTC. It specifies CASSPHRESSSYEQYF.

This clonotype turned up a few times. V gene TRBV4-2 combines with J gene TRBJ2-3; the D gene could be TRBD1 or TRBD2 (7 bases each). The CDR3 runs 17 residues. V dropped 2 bases and J dropped 2 bases, with 17 bases sitting between them. Germline CDR1 reads LGHNA; CDR2 reads YNFKEQ. In nucleotides, the CDR3 is TGTGCCAGCAGCCAATTACCAGGGGGGGAAAACACAGATACGCAGTATTTT. Its protein is CASSQLPGGENTDTQYF.

This clonotype was counted only a few times. The chain couples TRBV15 to TRBJ2-5; no definite D call. The DNA end is a closer match to TRBJ2-7, so the J assignment may be wrong. This CDR3 spans 14 amino acids. Germline CDR1 and CDR2: LNHNV and YYDKDF (reference sequence). CDR3 protein: CATSRDRNIGEQYF. CDR3 nucleotide sequence: TGTGCCACCAGCAGAGATCGGAACATCGGCGAGCAGTACTTC.

The chain recombines TRBV2 with TRBJ2-7; D perhaps matches TRBD1 (5 bases). Germline V lookup: CDR1 SNHLY, CDR2 FYNNEI. CDR3 length: 14 residues. Trimming removed 3 bases at V and 3 bases at J, with 12 bases between. CDR3 sequence: CASSEETVDYEQYF. CDR3 nucleotides: TGTGCCAGCAGTGAGGAGACAGTAGACTACGAGCAGTACTTC.

There are a few counts of this clonotype. The chain is built from TRBV11-1 and TRBJ2-3; 11 positions match TRBD1. J was trimmed by 4 bases and V by 0 bases; bases with no gene match: 3. This CDR3 is built from 16 residues. Germline V lookup: CDR1 SGHAT, CDR2 FQDESV (reference sequence). CDR3 region: CASSLADRGPSDTQYF. CDR3 in DNA: TGTGCCAGCAGCTTAGCGGACAGGGGGCCTTCAGATACGCAGTATTTT.

This chain uses TRBV6-2 or TRBV6-3 with TRBJ1-5; a possible D gene is TRBD1 (5 bases). The germline V gene has CDR1 MNHEY and CDR2 SVGEGT. This CDR3 is built from 16 residues. Trimming took 5 bases from V and 2 from J, leaving 16 bases between them. CDR3 loop: CASSRGQGFGNQPQHF. The DNA of the CDR3 is TGTGCCAGCAGTCGTGGGCAGGGATTTGGCAATCAGCCCCAGCATTTT.

The gene calls are TRBV28 and TRBJ2-7; D perhaps matches TRBD1 (5 bases). The CDR3 runs 16 residues. Germline V lookup: CDR1 MDHEN, CDR2 SYDVKM. The V end was cut by 5 bases, the J end by 2 bases, with 19 bases between. CDR3 sequence reads: CASSPLGLDNPYEQYF. CDR3 coding DNA: TGTGCCAGCAGTCCCCTGGGGTTGGACAACCCCTACGAGCAGTACTTC.

As to this clonotype: One base away lies a much larger clone, so this may be a sequencing read error. This CDR3 is missing its conserved last phenylalanine or tryptophan, likely due to a read error. The chain links TRBV7-6 to TRBJ2-6; D ambiguous. Trimming removed 4 bases from V and 0 bases from J, with 7 bases in between. The CDR3 covers 15 residues. Germline V gene lookup returns CDR1 SGHVS and CDR2 FNYEAQ. The CDR3 loop reads CASSSIFSGANVLTV. The DNA for the CDR3 is TGTGCCAGCAGCTCTATTTTCTCTGGGGCCAACGTCCTGACTGTC.

In its sample, this clonotype was seen a few times. The chain has TRBV7-2 and TRBJ1-2; the D is unclear. Trimming removed 5 bases at V and 4 bases at J, with 14 bases between. Per germline, CDR1 SGHTA and CDR2 FQGNSA. CDR3 size: 14 residues. The CDR3 nucleotides read TGTGCCAGCAGCAGAGTAGACGGCAGCTATGGCTACACCTTC. Amino acid sequence: CASSRVDGSYGYTF.

This clonotype is a singleton in its sample. This sequence joins TRBV29-1 and TRBJ2-1, with TRBD2 matching 8 bases. Germline loops: CDR1 SQVTM, CDR2 ANQGSEA. Unmatched junction bases numbered 9, after V lost 7 bases and J lost 7 bases. The CDR3 totals 13 residues. This CDR3 is CSAEAGEGNEQFF. For the CDR3, the DNA is TGCAGCGCCGAAGCGGGGGAGGGGAATGAGCAGTTCTTC.

This clonotype has only one observation. The gene calls are TRBV27 and TRBJ1-4, with 7 bases fitting TRBD1. The CDR3 covers 14 residues. The V gene end was trimmed by 5 bases and the J gene end by 7 bases; junction bases not matched to a gene: 7. Germline V lookup: CDR1 MNHEY, CDR2 SMNVEV (reference sequence). CDR3 protein: CASSPRDSLEKLFF. The DNA of the CDR3 is TGTGCCAGCAGTCCCAGGGACAGTCTTGAAAAACTGTTTTTT.

The chain recombines TRBV20-1 with TRBJ2-1, with 10 bases aligning to TRBD2. The V segment lost 7 bases and the J segment 2 bases; nucleotides outside the gene matches: 5. The germline gives CDR1 DFQATT, CDR2 SNEGSKA (reference sequence). There are 14 residues in the CDR3. The CDR3: CSGERGGPYNEQFF. In DNA, the CDR3 is TGCAGTGGGGAGCGGGGGGGCCCCTACAATGAGCAGTTCTTC.

The chain uses TRBV4-2 and TRBJ2-7; D is perhaps TRBD2 (5 bases). Germline CDR1 is LGHNA and CDR2 is YNFKEQ. Trimming shortened V by 4 bases and J by 2 bases, and 12 bases separated the two germline ends. The CDR3 covers 14 residues. CDR3 amino acids: CASSRSLEAYEQYF. The CDR3 DNA reads as TGTGCCAGCAGCCGATCCCTGGAGGCCTACGAGCAGTACTTC.

This chain connects TRBV29-1 to TRBJ2-3, with D possibly matching TRBD2 (6 bases). This CDR3 is built from 14 residues. From germline, CDR1 is SQVTM and CDR2 ANQGSEA. V lost 7 bases and J lost 4, with 18 bases in between. The CDR3 sequence: CSADRTISADTQYF. CDR3 DNA: TGCAGCGCGGACCGGACTATCTCGGCAGATACGCAGTATTTT.

The chain is built from TRBV7-8 and TRBJ2-5; D may be TRBD2 (6 bases). Trimming took off 4 bases at V and 3 bases at J, with 12 bases between the two ends. Germline V CDR1 and CDR2: SGHVS, FQNEAQ. This CDR3 contains 14 residues. Here the CDR3 DNA reads TGTGCCAGCAGCTCGCCGGGGGTCAAAGAGACCCAGTACTTC. Translating gives CASSSPGVKETQYF.

This clonotype was detected a few times. The genes are TRBV6-1 and TRBJ2-7; no clear D. The ends were cut back, 1 base at V and 2 bases at J, with 6 bases in the middle. The CDR3 runs to 13 residues. Germline V gene sequence: CDR1 MNHNS, CDR2 SASEGT. The CDR3 protein is CASSEGVTYEQYF. CDR3 coding DNA: TGTGCCAGCAGTGAAGGCGTGACCTACGAGCAGTACTTC.

This clonotype was seen a handful of times. The genes are TRBV28 and TRBJ2-1; no definite D call. This CDR3 contains 14 residues. Per germline, CDR1 MDHEN and CDR2 SYDVKM. V was trimmed by 3 bases and J by 5 bases, leaving 11 bases between them. The CDR3: CASSLTRPNNEQFF. The CDR3 DNA reads TGTGCCAGCAGTTTGACCCGCCCCAACAATGAGCAGTTCTTC.

V gene TRBV11-3 combines with J gene TRBJ2-1; 8 bases agree with TRBD1. Per the germline V gene, CDR1 is SGHNT and CDR2 is YENEEA. This CDR3 comprises 15 residues. The J segment lost 9 bases and the V segment lost 5 bases, leaving 12 bases of the junction unmatched. CDR3 residues: CASSPSVSGTGEQFF. In nucleotides, the CDR3 is TGTGCCAGCAGCCCCTCAGTCTCCGGGACAGGTGAGCAGTTCTTC.